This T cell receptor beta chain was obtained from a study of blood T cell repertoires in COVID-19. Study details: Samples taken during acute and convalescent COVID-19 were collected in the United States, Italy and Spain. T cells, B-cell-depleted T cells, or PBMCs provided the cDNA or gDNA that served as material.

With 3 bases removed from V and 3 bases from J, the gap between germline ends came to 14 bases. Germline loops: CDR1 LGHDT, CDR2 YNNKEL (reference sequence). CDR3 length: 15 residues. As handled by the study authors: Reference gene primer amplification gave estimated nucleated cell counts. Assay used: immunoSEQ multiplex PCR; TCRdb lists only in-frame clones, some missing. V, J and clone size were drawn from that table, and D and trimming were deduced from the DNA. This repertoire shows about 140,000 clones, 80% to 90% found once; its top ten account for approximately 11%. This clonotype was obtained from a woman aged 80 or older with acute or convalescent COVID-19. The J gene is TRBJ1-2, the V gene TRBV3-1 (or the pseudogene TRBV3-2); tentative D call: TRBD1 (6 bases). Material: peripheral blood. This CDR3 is CASSQGAERYYGYTF. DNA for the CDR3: TGTGCCAGCAGCCAGGGGGCTGAAAGGTACTATGGCTACACCTTC.